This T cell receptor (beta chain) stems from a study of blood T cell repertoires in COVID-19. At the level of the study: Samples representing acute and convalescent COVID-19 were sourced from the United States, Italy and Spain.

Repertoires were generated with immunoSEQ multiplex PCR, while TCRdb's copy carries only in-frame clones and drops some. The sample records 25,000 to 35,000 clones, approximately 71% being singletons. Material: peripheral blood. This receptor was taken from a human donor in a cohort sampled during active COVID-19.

As DNA, the CDR3 is TGTGCCAGCAGTTATCGGACGCCCCGGGGGGAGACCCAGTACTTC. This sequence encodes CASSYRTPRGETQYF. The rearrangement uses TRBV7-8 and TRBJ2-5; a possible D gene is TRBD2 (6 bases). Trimming shortened V by 6 bases and J by 5 bases, and 19 bases separated the two germline ends. Germline assignment: CDR1 SGHVS and CDR2 FQNEAQ. This CDR3 is built from 15 residues.